This T cell receptor (beta chain) was identified during a study of T-cell reconstitution after alpha-beta-depleted transplantation in children. The study's findings and limits: Surviving recipient cells, namely T cells and thymic progenitors, were the source of high day-60 TCRbeta diversity in some patients. It was reported that alpha-beta T cells came from several hundred expanded graft clones (about two months after transplant). Hyperexpanded clones declined; after one year, newly produced T cells mostly supplied diversity.

This clonotype was counted at least ten times. Its target is not known. A TCRbeta library incorporating unique molecular identifiers was prepared. TCRdb analysed the PCR reads with MiXCR anew, one entry per CDR3 protein. The profile shows a few hundred thousand distinct CDR3 sequences, roughly 10% of them singletons. V lost 7 bases, J lost 5 bases, and 14 bases lay in between. The CDR3 sequence is 13 residues long. Germline values: CDR1 SNHLY, CDR2 FYNNEI. The chain is built from TRBV2 and TRBJ1-1; the D gene is possibly TRBD1 (6 bases). This TCR was recovered from a child younger than two with acute myeloid leukemia, due to receive a stem cell transplant. Sequenced here: PBMCs, sampled before TCRalphabeta/CD19-depleted stem cell transplant. For the CDR3, the DNA is TGTGCCAGCAACCCACAGGGTTGGACTGAAGCTTTCTTT. Protein product: CASNPQGWTEAFF. Using reference TRBV2 and TRBJ1-1 for the parts outside the CDR3, the full variable domain is EPEVTQTPSHQVTQMGQEVILRCVPISNHLYFYWYRQILGQKVEFLVSFYNNEISEKSEIFDDQFSVERPDGSNFTLKIRSTKLEDSAMYFCASNPQGWTEAFFGQGTRLTVV.